This T cell receptor (beta chain) was retrieved from a study of beta chain features in type 1 diabetes. Sorting of CD4+ naive, central memory, regulatory and stem cell-like memory cells was performed via CD45RO/CCR7/CD25/CD127/CD95/CD27. This clone has more than one count but fewer than ten. No antigen is known for it. General study points: A moderate, significant TCRB CDR3 shortening appeared in type 1 diabetes across four CD4+ subsets.

What was sequenced were expressed TCRB transcripts, since all of the isolated RNA had been reverse transcribed. The protocol was immunoSEQ multiplex PCR, while the TCRdb copy is restricted to in-frame clones and leaves out a portion. The table shows some 160,000 clones, with 6.5% to 10% occurring only once. In germline, CDR1 is LGHNA, CDR2 YSLEER. The CDR3 has 15 residues. J was trimmed by 5 bases and V by 5 bases; bases with no gene match: 5. The sequencing sample was made of central memory CD4+ T cells from blood. The sequence came from a woman under 30 with type 1 diabetes. The chain carries TRBV4-3 and TRBJ2-5; 13 bases align to TRBD2. This chain's CDR3 is CASSSGTSGEETQYF. CDR3 coding DNA: TGCGCCAGCAGCTCCGGGACTAGCGGGGAGGAGACCCAGTACTTC.